A selection of T cell receptor beta chains follows, all from one sample in a study of post-analysis software for immune sequencing data. TCRdb independently ran MiXCR on the PCR reads; one entry per CDR3 protein. The sample lists 350,000 to 500,000 distinct CDR3 sequences, 39% occurring once. The sample was blood. Source of these receptors: a girl between 2 and 10 years old with multiple sclerosis. The CDR3 runs from the conserved cysteine through the conserved F or W. The D gene is left open where the match is weak. The size field is filled for only some rows; it gives once, few, many or a size class.

j_call: TRBJ1-2; v_call: TRBV7-9; d_call: TRBD1; cdr3_length: 14; clone_size: .; cdr3_aa: CASSVTGTGDGYTF; cdr3_nt: TGTGCCAGCAGCGTTACCGGGACAGGAGATGGCTACACCTTC
j_call: TRBJ2-3; v_call: TRBV5-4; d_call: .; cdr3_length: 12; clone_size: few; cdr3_aa: CASSSLGDTQYF; cdr3_nt: TGTGCCAGCAGCTCCCTGGGTGATACGCAGTATTTT
j_call: TRBJ2-7; v_call: TRBV18; d_call: .; cdr3_length: 14; clone_size: .; cdr3_aa: CASSPSRVVNEQYF; cdr3_nt: TGTGCCAGCTCACCATCCAGGGTGGTCAACGAGCAGTACTTC
j_call: TRBJ2-7; v_call: TRBV25-1; d_call: .; cdr3_length: 14; clone_size: few; cdr3_aa: CASATRRGYYEQYF; cdr3_nt: TGTGCCAGCGCCACACGGCGGGGATACTACGAGCAGTACTTC
j_call: TRBJ2-5; v_call: TRBV5-1; d_call: TRBD2; cdr3_length: 15; clone_size: .; cdr3_aa: CASSSLLAVQETQYF; cdr3_nt: TGCGCCAGCAGCAGCTTACTAGCGGTACAAGAGACCCAGTACTTC
j_call: TRBJ2-7; v_call: TRBV28; d_call: .; cdr3_length: 12; clone_size: few; cdr3_aa: CASSLSRSEQYF; cdr3_nt: TGTGCCAGCAGTTTATCCCGATCCGAGCAGTACTTC
j_call: TRBJ1-5; v_call: TRBV15; d_call: .; cdr3_length: 12; clone_size: .; cdr3_aa: CATSIQGQPQHF; cdr3_nt: TGTGCCACCAGCATCCAGGGACAGCCCCAGCATTTT
j_call: TRBJ2-1; v_call: TRBV9; d_call: TRBD2; cdr3_length: 14; clone_size: few; cdr3_aa: CASSPSGRGNEQFF; cdr3_nt: TGTGCCAGCAGCCCTAGCGGTCGAGGCAATGAGCAGTTCTTC
j_call: TRBJ2-2; v_call: TRBV7-2; d_call: TRBD2; cdr3_length: 16; clone_size: .; cdr3_aa: CASSSLAAQNTGELFF; cdr3_nt: TGTGCCAGCAGCTCCCTAGCGGCCCAGAACACCGGGGAGCTGTTTTTT
j_call: TRBJ2-7; v_call: TRBV6-5; d_call: .; cdr3_length: 13; clone_size: few; cdr3_aa: CASKIPGTYEQYF; cdr3_nt: TGTGCCAGCAAAATTCCGGGAACCTACGAGCAGTACTTC
j_call: TRBJ2-3; v_call: TRBV5-6; d_call: .; cdr3_length: 12; clone_size: few; cdr3_aa: CASRTQGLTQYF; cdr3_nt: TGTGCCAGCAGGACCCAGGGTTTGACGCAGTATTTT
j_call: TRBJ2-3; v_call: TRBV25-1; d_call: TRBD2; cdr3_length: 15; clone_size: .; cdr3_aa: CASSKTSGRPDTQYF; cdr3_nt: TGTGCCAGCAGTAAGACTAGCGGGAGGCCAGATACGCAGTATTTT
j_call: TRBJ2-7; v_call: TRBV28; d_call: .; cdr3_length: 18; clone_size: .; cdr3_aa: CASSSEVIRAGPTYEQYF; cdr3_nt: TGTGCCAGCAGTTCAGAAGTGATCAGGGCAGGACCTACCTACGAGCAGTACTTC
j_call: TRBJ1-2; v_call: TRBV3-1; d_call: .; cdr3_length: 14; clone_size: .; cdr3_aa: CASSQGLGNYGYTF; cdr3_nt: TGTGCCAGCAGCCAAGGTCTAGGGAACTATGGCTACACCTTC
j_call: TRBJ2-7; v_call: TRBV7-2; d_call: .; cdr3_length: 14; clone_size: .; cdr3_aa: CASSSFSSSYEQYF; cdr3_nt: TGTGCCAGCAGCTCCTTCTCGAGCTCCTACGAGCAGTACTTC
j_call: TRBJ2-1; v_call: TRBV10-3; d_call: .; cdr3_length: 15; clone_size: few; cdr3_aa: CAISSPLSSYNEQFF; cdr3_nt: TGTGCCATCAGTTCTCCCCTTAGCTCCTACAATGAGCAGTTCTTC
j_call: TRBJ2-5; v_call: TRBV6-5; d_call: TRBD2; cdr3_length: 21; clone_size: few; cdr3_aa: CASSYLPPKSSGTSAQETQYF; cdr3_nt: TGTGCCAGCAGTTACTTGCCCCCAAAATCCTCCGGGACTAGCGCGCAAGAGACCCAGTACTTC
j_call: TRBJ2-1; v_call: TRBV10-3; d_call: TRBD1; cdr3_length: 16; clone_size: few; cdr3_aa: CAISLNRGPDNREQFF; cdr3_nt: TGTGCCATCAGCCTCAACAGGGGCCCTGATAATAGGGAGCAGTTCTTC
j_call: TRBJ2-4; v_call: TRBV27; d_call: TRBD1; cdr3_length: 14; clone_size: many; cdr3_aa: CANRTGMFENIQYF; cdr3_nt: TGTGCCAACCGGACAGGGATGTTCGAAAACATTCAGTACTTC
j_call: TRBJ2-1; v_call: TRBV6-2/TRBV6-3; d_call: TRBD1; cdr3_length: 14; clone_size: many; cdr3_aa: CASSYGTGVNEQFF; cdr3_nt: TGTGCCAGCAGTTACGGGACAGGGGTGAATGAGCAGTTCTTC
j_call: TRBJ2-7; v_call: TRBV20-1; d_call: .; cdr3_length: 13; clone_size: .; cdr3_aa: CSARKTGSYEQYF; cdr3_nt: TGCAGTGCTAGAAAAACAGGCTCCTACGAGCAGTACTTC
j_call: TRBJ2-7; v_call: TRBV14; d_call: TRBD1; cdr3_length: 18; clone_size: .; cdr3_aa: CASSPRTGGIHLAYEQYF; cdr3_nt: TGTGCCAGCAGCCCTCGGACAGGGGGTATCCATCTTGCCTACGAGCAGTACTTC
j_call: TRBJ1-5; v_call: TRBV18; d_call: .; cdr3_length: 16; clone_size: .; cdr3_aa: CASSPAGGINNQPQHF; cdr3_nt: TGTGCCAGCTCACCAGCGGGGGGAATAAACAATCAGCCCCAGCATTTT
j_call: TRBJ2-5; v_call: TRBV7-9; d_call: TRBD2; cdr3_length: 14; clone_size: few; cdr3_aa: CASSSGLGSETQYF; cdr3_nt: TGTGCCAGCAGCTCGGGACTAGGCTCCGAGACCCAGTACTTC
j_call: TRBJ2-7; v_call: TRBV5-5; d_call: .; cdr3_length: 15; clone_size: many; cdr3_aa: CASSLNSGPSYEQYF; cdr3_nt: TGTGCCAGCAGCTTGAACAGTGGTCCCTCCTACGAGCAGTACTTC
j_call: TRBJ2-7; v_call: TRBV21-1; d_call: .; cdr3_length: 17; clone_size: .; cdr3_aa: CASSRIDRGSSYNEQYF; cdr3_nt: TGTGCCAGCAGCAGAATCGACAGGGGGAGCTCCTACAATGAGCAGTACTTC
j_call: TRBJ2-3; v_call: TRBV4-3; d_call: TRBD2; cdr3_length: 16; clone_size: .; cdr3_aa: CASSQNSGMSTDTQYF; cdr3_nt: TGCGCCAGCAGCCAGAATAGCGGGATGAGCACAGATACGCAGTATTTT
j_call: TRBJ2-1; v_call: TRBV6-5; d_call: TRBD1; cdr3_length: 18; clone_size: .; cdr3_aa: CASSLGTGIGLTYNEQFF; cdr3_nt: TGTGCCAGCAGTTTAGGGACAGGGATAGGGCTCACCTACAATGAGCAGTTCTTC
j_call: TRBJ1-2; v_call: TRBV20-1; d_call: .; cdr3_length: 13; clone_size: .; cdr3_aa: CSASIGEGYGYTF; cdr3_nt: TGCAGTGCTAGTATCGGTGAGGGGTATGGCTACACCTTC
j_call: TRBJ1-5; v_call: TRBV6-6; d_call: TRBD1; cdr3_length: 15; clone_size: .; cdr3_aa: CASSPEDRGNQPQHF; cdr3_nt: TGTGCCAGCAGCCCCGAGGACAGGGGGAATCAGCCCCAGCATTTT
j_call: TRBJ2-1; v_call: TRBV7-3; d_call: TRBD1; cdr3_length: 15; clone_size: few; cdr3_aa: CASSLGQGRYNEQFF; cdr3_nt: TGTGCCAGCAGCTTGGGACAGGGAAGGTATAATGAGCAGTTCTTC
j_call: TRBJ1-6; v_call: TRBV21-1; d_call: .; cdr3_length: 17; clone_size: .; cdr3_aa: CASSARDRGTYNSPLHF; cdr3_nt: TGTGCCAGCAGCGCCCGGGACCGAGGGACCTATAATTCACCCCTCCACTTT
j_call: TRBJ2-3; v_call: TRBV2; d_call: .; cdr3_length: 16; clone_size: .; cdr3_aa: CASSEVAGSPTDTQYF; cdr3_nt: TGTGCCAGCAGTGAAGTGGCGGGGAGTCCCACAGATACGCAGTATTTT
j_call: TRBJ2-5; v_call: TRBV20-1; d_call: .; cdr3_length: 15; clone_size: .; cdr3_aa: CSAVDLRRTQETQYF; cdr3_nt: TGCAGTGCTGTGGACTTGCGTAGAACACAAGAGACCCAGTACTTC
j_call: TRBJ2-1; v_call: TRBV20-1; d_call: .; cdr3_length: 15; clone_size: .; cdr3_aa: CSARDGTRGPREQFF; cdr3_nt: TGCAGTGCTAGAGATGGGACTAGGGGGCCAAGGGAGCAGTTCTTC
j_call: TRBJ2-4; v_call: TRBV20-1; d_call: .; cdr3_length: 15; clone_size: few; cdr3_aa: CSARDDLPNSPIQYF; cdr3_nt: TGCAGTGCTAGAGACGATCTCCCCAATTCCCCCATTCAGTACTTC
j_call: TRBJ1-1; v_call: TRBV2; d_call: TRBD1; cdr3_length: 15; clone_size: .; cdr3_aa: CASSAWTGMNTEAFF; cdr3_nt: TGTGCCAGCAGTGCCTGGACAGGGATGAACACTGAAGCTTTCTTT